This TCR beta chain was sequenced for a study of cytomegalovirus exposure and HLA in healthy donors. Study at large: A previous analysis identified approximately 120 million unique TCR beta sequences derived from around 180 million T cells. Under 90% of approximately 400 genotyped donors fell in the Caucasian-associated ancestry cluster.

Germline V gene data show CDR1 as MNHEY and CDR2 as SMNVEV (reference sequence). The CDR3 length is 12 residues. The germline V and J ends were trimmed by 2 bases and 8 bases, with 6 bases remaining between them. A multiplex PCR was run with 60 Vbeta primers and 13 Jbeta primers. The protocol was immunoSEQ multiplex PCR, while the TCRdb copy is restricted to in-frame clones and leaves out a portion. This sample has 150,000 or so clones; 82% occur once, and the top ten carry around 6.2%. The chain joins TRBV27 to TRBJ2-2; D gene unclear. The TCR sequence derives from a man in his thirties or forties in good health and CMV-seropositive. Sequencing input: PBMCs. CDR3 residues: CASSLISGELFF. The DNA for the CDR3 is TGTGCCAGCAGTTTAATATCTGGGGAGCTGTTTTTT.